Reported below is one T cell receptor beta chain. The antigen is unknown. These data are taken from a study of cytomegalovirus exposure and HLA in healthy donors. The CDR3 covers 18 residues. Germline V lookup: CDR1 LGHNA, CDR2 YNFKEQ. With V trimmed by 3 bases and J by 4 bases, 14 bases remained unmatched. Both 60 Vbeta primers and 13 Jbeta primers went into the PCR. TCRdb keeps only in-frame clones here, not all; method: immunoSEQ multiplex PCR. The profile shows a few hundred thousand clones, 65% to 90% of them singletons. Study-level findings and limits: No immune exposure information besides CMV serostatus was available. Most sequenced TCRs were rare (though some public TCRs occurred in many donors). In vitro confirmation showed a few CMV-associated chains to be CMV antigen specific. TCR association rates varied by HLA locus in a later analysis, with DRB1 highest and HLA-C lowest.

The chain joins TRBV4-2 to TRBJ2-1, with TRBD2 matching over 8 bases. The sample was PBMCs. The TCR comes from a girl aged 5 to 17 in good health and CMV-seronegative. The CDR3 sequence is CASSQIQRSGGSYNEQFF. DNA for the CDR3: TGTGCCAGCAGCCAGATCCAACGGAGCGGGGGCTCTTACAATGAGCAGTTCTTC.